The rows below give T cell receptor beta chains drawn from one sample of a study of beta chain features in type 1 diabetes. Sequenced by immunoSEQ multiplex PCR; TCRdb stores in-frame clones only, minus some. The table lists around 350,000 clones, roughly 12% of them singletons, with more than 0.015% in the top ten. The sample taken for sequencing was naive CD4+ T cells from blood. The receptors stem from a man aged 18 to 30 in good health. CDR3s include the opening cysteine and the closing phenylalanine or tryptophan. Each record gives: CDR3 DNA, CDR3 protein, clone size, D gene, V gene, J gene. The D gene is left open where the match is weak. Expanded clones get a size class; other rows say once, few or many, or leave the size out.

CDR3 DNA: TGTGCCAGCAGCGTACTGCGGGACAGGGCGAGTCAGCCCCAGCATTTT
CDR3 protein: CASSVLRDRASQPQHF
clone size: .
D gene: TRBD1
V gene: TRBV5-6
J gene: TRBJ1-5

CDR3 DNA: TGTGCCAGCTCACCGGGGACTAGCGGGAGCCACGAGCAGTACTTC
CDR3 protein: CASSPGTSGSHEQYF
clone size: .
D gene: TRBD2
V gene: TRBV18
J gene: TRBJ2-7

CDR3 DNA: TGTGCCAGCAGCGGACTTACAGGGAACACTGAAGCTTTCTTT
CDR3 protein: CASSGLTGNTEAFF
clone size: .
D gene: .
V gene: TRBV9
J gene: TRBJ1-1

CDR3 DNA: TGTGCCACCAGTCCGAAAAGGGAGTACGGCTACACCTTC
CDR3 protein: CATSPKREYGYTF
clone size: few
D gene: .
V gene: TRBV15
J gene: TRBJ1-2

CDR3 DNA: TGTGCCAGCAGCGACCCCGGGACAGTTCGAGAGACCCAGTACTTC
CDR3 protein: CASSDPGTVRETQYF
clone size: few
D gene: TRBD1
V gene: TRBV28
J gene: TRBJ2-5

CDR3 DNA: TGTGCCAGTAGTATATCCGACACGAACAATGAGCAGTTCTTC
CDR3 protein: CASSISDTNNEQFF
clone size: few
D gene: .
V gene: TRBV19
J gene: TRBJ2-1

CDR3 DNA: TGTGCCAGCAGTTTGTCGTACCAAGAGACCCAGTACTTC
CDR3 protein: CASSLSYQETQYF
clone size: few
D gene: .
V gene: TRBV27
J gene: TRBJ2-5

CDR3 DNA: TGTGCCAGCAGCTTACAGAGCGGGGGAGAGACCCAGTACTTC
CDR3 protein: CASSLQSGGETQYF
clone size: .
D gene: TRBD2
V gene: TRBV7-2
J gene: TRBJ2-5

CDR3 DNA: TGTGCCAGCAGCTCGGGTAGCGGGAGAACAGATACGCAGTATTTT
CDR3 protein: CASSSGSGRTDTQYF
clone size: .
D gene: TRBD2
V gene: TRBV11-3
J gene: TRBJ2-3

CDR3 DNA: TGCGCCAGCAGCCACCCAAAACAGGGCTATGGCTACACCTTC
CDR3 protein: CASSHPKQGYGYTF
clone size: few
D gene: .
V gene: TRBV4-3
J gene: TRBJ1-2

CDR3 DNA: TGTGCCAGCAGCAAAGGGGGCCTCTCTCATAGCAATCAGCCCCAGCATTTT
CDR3 protein: CASSKGGLSHSNQPQHF
clone size: .
D gene: TRBD1
V gene: TRBV9
J gene: TRBJ1-5

CDR3 DNA: TGTGCCAGCAGCCGGGACAGGGGGCAAAACTATGGCTACACCTTC
CDR3 protein: CASSRDRGQNYGYTF
clone size: .
D gene: TRBD1
V gene: TRBV6-5
J gene: TRBJ1-2

CDR3 DNA: TGTGCCAGCAGCCTCCAATCAGGGGGCATTGGAAACACCATATATTTT
CDR3 protein: CASSLQSGGIGNTIYF
clone size: .
D gene: TRBD1
V gene: TRBV7-9
J gene: TRBJ1-3

CDR3 DNA: TGTGCCAGCAGCCTCGGGACTGGGGGTGAGACCCAGTACTTC
CDR3 protein: CASSLGTGGETQYF
clone size: .
D gene: .
V gene: TRBV7-9
J gene: TRBJ2-5

CDR3 DNA: TGTGCCTGGAGTGTGAGGGCAGGCTTTAATGAAAAACTGTTTTTT
CDR3 protein: CAWSVRAGFNEKLFF
clone size: .
D gene: .
V gene: TRBV30
J gene: TRBJ1-4

CDR3 DNA: TGTGCCAGCAGCTTAATGGGCGGGGGCCCGAGCACAGATACGCAGTATTTT
CDR3 protein: CASSLMGGGPSTDTQYF
clone size: few
D gene: .
V gene: TRBV7-2
J gene: TRBJ2-3

CDR3 DNA: TGTGCCAGCAGCCGCAATCAGGGATCACACACCTTC
CDR3 protein: CASSRNQGSHTF
clone size: .
D gene: .
V gene: TRBV7-9
J gene: TRBJ1-2

CDR3 DNA: TGTGCCAGCACCCACGCGCTAACCGGGACAGGGGGCCTGGAGACCCAGTACTTC
CDR3 protein: CASTHALTGTGGLETQYF
clone size: few
D gene: TRBD1
V gene: TRBV28
J gene: TRBJ2-5

CDR3 DNA: TGTGCCAGCTCACGCGACAGGAACGCTGAAGCTTTCTTT
CDR3 protein: CASSRDRNAEAFF
clone size: .
D gene: .
V gene: TRBV18
J gene: TRBJ1-1

CDR3 DNA: TGTGCCAGCAGCGTAGCGTCAGACTCCTACAATGAGCAGTTCTTC
CDR3 protein: CASSVASDSYNEQFF
clone size: .
D gene: .
V gene: TRBV9
J gene: TRBJ2-1

CDR3 DNA: TGTGCCAGCAGCGGCCACAGGGAAGGTGAAGCTTTCTTT
CDR3 protein: CASSGHREGEAFF
clone size: .
D gene: .
V gene: TRBV7-3
J gene: TRBJ1-1

CDR3 DNA: TGTGCCAGCAGCCTCAGTGGGCCCAGGGGCTACACCTTC
CDR3 protein: CASSLSGPRGYTF
clone size: .
D gene: .
V gene: TRBV7-2
J gene: TRBJ1-2

CDR3 DNA: TGTGCCAGCAGCTTAGGGGACAGGGGCTGCACCTTC
CDR3 protein: CASSLGDRGCTF
clone size: few
D gene: TRBD1
V gene: TRBV7-8
J gene: TRBJ1-2

CDR3 DNA: TGTGCCAGCGACGGGGCAGATACGCAGTATTTT
CDR3 protein: CASDGADTQYF
clone size: .
D gene: .
V gene: TRBV7-9
J gene: TRBJ2-3

CDR3 DNA: TGTGCCAGCAGCTTAGGATTGGGACAGAGCTACAATGAGCAGTTCTTC
CDR3 protein: CASSLGLGQSYNEQFF
clone size: .
D gene: TRBD1
V gene: TRBV7-8
J gene: TRBJ2-1

CDR3 DNA: TGTGCCACCTGGGACAGGGGTGGTTCCGATGAGCAGTTCTTC
CDR3 protein: CATWDRGGSDEQFF
clone size: .
D gene: TRBD1
V gene: TRBV10-3
J gene: TRBJ2-1

CDR3 DNA: TGCAGCGTTGAGGTAGGGGCTGGTGAAAAACTGTTTTTT
CDR3 protein: CSVEVGAGEKLFF
clone size: few
D gene: .
V gene: TRBV29-1
J gene: TRBJ1-4

CDR3 DNA: TGCAGCGTGGAGCCGCTATTGAACACTGAAGCTTTCTTT
CDR3 protein: CSVEPLLNTEAFF
clone size: .
D gene: .
V gene: TRBV29-1
J gene: TRBJ1-1

CDR3 DNA: TGTGCCAGTAAAGTGAGGGATCAGCCCCAGCATTTT
CDR3 protein: CASKVRDQPQHF
clone size: few
D gene: .
V gene: TRBV19
J gene: TRBJ1-5

CDR3 DNA: TGTGCCACCTACGGACTCATCCAAGAGACCCAGTACTTC
CDR3 protein: CATYGLIQETQYF
clone size: .
D gene: .
V gene: TRBV28
J gene: TRBJ2-5

CDR3 DNA: TGTGCCAGCAGCTTGACTAGCGTGAACACTGAAGCTTTCTTT
CDR3 protein: CASSLTSVNTEAFF
clone size: few
D gene: .
V gene: TRBV7-3
J gene: TRBJ1-1

CDR3 DNA: TGTGCCAGCAGTTGGGGGAGGGGCCAAGAGACCCAGTACTTC
CDR3 protein: CASSWGRGQETQYF
clone size: .
D gene: TRBD2
V gene: TRBV11-2
J gene: TRBJ2-5

CDR3 DNA: TGTGCCAGCAGCTCCAGCGCGACAGAGAAAAATTCACCCCTCCACTTT
CDR3 protein: CASSSSATEKNSPLHF
clone size: .
D gene: .
V gene: TRBV5-4
J gene: TRBJ1-6

CDR3 DNA: TGTGCCAGCAGCCCCCGGGACTACTCCTACGAGCAGTACTTC
CDR3 protein: CASSPRDYSYEQYF
clone size: .
D gene: TRBD2
V gene: TRBV6-5
J gene: TRBJ2-7

CDR3 DNA: TGTGCCAGCAGCTGGAGGAGCGGGGGGTCGGACAATGAGCAGTTCTTC
CDR3 protein: CASSWRSGGSDNEQFF
clone size: .
D gene: TRBD2
V gene: TRBV5-4
J gene: TRBJ2-1

CDR3 DNA: TGTGCCAGCAGCAGAGGGACAGGGGACGACTACGAGCAGTACTTC
CDR3 protein: CASSRGTGDDYEQYF
clone size: .
D gene: TRBD1
V gene: TRBV7-9
J gene: TRBJ2-7

CDR3 DNA: TGTGCCAGCACTAATAGCGGGGGGGCCCGTGAGACCCAGTACTTC
CDR3 protein: CASTNSGGARETQYF
clone size: .
D gene: TRBD2
V gene: TRBV2
J gene: TRBJ2-5

CDR3 DNA: TGTGCCAGCAGCTCCCTAAGTCGGGAGACCCAGTACTTC
CDR3 protein: CASSSLSRETQYF
clone size: .
D gene: .
V gene: TRBV11-1
J gene: TRBJ2-5

CDR3 DNA: TGTGCCACCAGCAGACCTCCCGACACGAGCTCCTACGAGCAGTACTTC
CDR3 protein: CATSRPPDTSSYEQYF
clone size: few
D gene: .
V gene: TRBV15
J gene: TRBJ2-7

CDR3 DNA: TGTGCTTCCCTTCGGGCGGGAGCCTACAATGAGCAGTTCTTC
CDR3 protein: CASLRAGAYNEQFF
clone size: few
D gene: TRBD2
V gene: TRBV28
J gene: TRBJ2-1

CDR3 DNA: TGCGCCAGCAGCGCGCGTGGGACTAGCGGGCTCAATGAGCAGTTCTTC
CDR3 protein: CASSARGTSGLNEQFF
clone size: few
D gene: TRBD2
V gene: TRBV5-1
J gene: TRBJ2-1

CDR3 DNA: TGCGCCAGCAGCCCCAGGGTTGGTCTTAACACCGGGGAGCTGTTTTTT
CDR3 protein: CASSPRVGLNTGELFF
clone size: .
D gene: .
V gene: TRBV5-1
J gene: TRBJ2-2

CDR3 DNA: TGTGCCTGGAGTCCGGTGGAGGTAGTAGGAAACACCTTC
CDR3 protein: CAWSPVEVVGNTF
clone size: few
D gene: .
V gene: TRBV30
J gene: TRBJ1-2

CDR3 DNA: TGTGCCTGGTCCAACCCCAGGGGGCGAGATGAAAAACTGTTTTTT
CDR3 protein: CAWSNPRGRDEKLFF
clone size: few
D gene: TRBD1
V gene: TRBV30
J gene: TRBJ1-4

CDR3 DNA: TGTGCCAGCAGCCTTGCCAACAGGGGAGGAACTGAAGCTTTCTTT
CDR3 protein: CASSLANRGGTEAFF
clone size: few
D gene: TRBD1
V gene: TRBV7-9
J gene: TRBJ1-1

CDR3 DNA: TGCAGCGTTGAGAGGGCGTCGCTTAACGGGGGCTACACCTTC
CDR3 protein: CSVERASLNGGYTF
clone size: .
D gene: .
V gene: TRBV29-1
J gene: TRBJ1-2

CDR3 DNA: TGTGCCAGCAGCTCTCGAGCGGGCAAAAACATTCAGTACTTC
CDR3 protein: CASSSRAGKNIQYF
clone size: .
D gene: .
V gene: TRBV11-2
J gene: TRBJ2-4

CDR3 DNA: TGTGCCAGCAGCCAAGATCTCCTAGCGAGCATTCAGTACTTC
CDR3 protein: CASSQDLLASIQYF
clone size: many
D gene: .
V gene: TRBV14
J gene: TRBJ2-4

CDR3 DNA: TGCGCCAGCAGCTTGGAGGGGGAGCAGTACTTC
CDR3 protein: CASSLEGEQYF
clone size: few
D gene: .
V gene: TRBV5-1
J gene: TRBJ2-7

CDR3 DNA: TGCGCCAGCAGCCAAGACGGAAATACAGGAATTTCCTTCTATGGCTACACCTTC
CDR3 protein: CASSQDGNTGISFYGYTF
clone size: few
D gene: .
V gene: TRBV4-3
J gene: TRBJ1-2

CDR3 DNA: TGCGCCAGCAGCCAAGATTTGACTAGCGAACAAGAGACCCAGTACTTC
CDR3 protein: CASSQDLTSEQETQYF
clone size: few
D gene: TRBD2
V gene: TRBV4-3
J gene: TRBJ2-5

CDR3 DNA: TGTGCCAGCAGTTTCAGGCGATCGGCCTACGAGCAGTACTTC
CDR3 protein: CASSFRRSAYEQYF
clone size: .
D gene: .
V gene: TRBV28
J gene: TRBJ2-7

CDR3 DNA: TGCGCCAGCAGTCCGCAGGGACAGTCCTACGAGCAGTACTTC
CDR3 protein: CASSPQGQSYEQYF
clone size: few
D gene: TRBD1
V gene: TRBV4-3
J gene: TRBJ2-7

CDR3 DNA: TGTGCCAGCAGCCAAGATCAACGGCGGGAACCGAACACTGAAGCTTTCTTT
CDR3 protein: CASSQDQRREPNTEAFF
clone size: few
D gene: .
V gene: TRBV4-2
J gene: TRBJ1-1

CDR3 DNA: TGTGCCAGTAGTCCGACAGGGCTGCCGCGAGATGGCTACACCTTC
CDR3 protein: CASSPTGLPRDGYTF
clone size: .
D gene: TRBD1
V gene: TRBV19
J gene: TRBJ1-2